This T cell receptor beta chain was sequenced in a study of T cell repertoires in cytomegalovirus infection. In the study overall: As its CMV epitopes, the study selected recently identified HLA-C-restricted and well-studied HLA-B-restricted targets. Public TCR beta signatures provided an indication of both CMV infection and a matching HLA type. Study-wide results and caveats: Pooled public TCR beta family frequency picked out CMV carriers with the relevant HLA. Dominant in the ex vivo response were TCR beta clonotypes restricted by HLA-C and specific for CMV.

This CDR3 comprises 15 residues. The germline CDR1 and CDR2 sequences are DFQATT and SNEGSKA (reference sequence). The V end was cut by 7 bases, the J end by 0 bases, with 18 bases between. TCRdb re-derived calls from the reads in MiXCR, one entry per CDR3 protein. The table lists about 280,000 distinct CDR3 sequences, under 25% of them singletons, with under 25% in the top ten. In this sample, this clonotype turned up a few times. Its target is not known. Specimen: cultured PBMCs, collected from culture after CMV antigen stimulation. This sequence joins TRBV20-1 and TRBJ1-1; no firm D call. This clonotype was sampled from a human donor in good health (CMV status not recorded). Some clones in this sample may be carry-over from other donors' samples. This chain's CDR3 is CSVPRAQLMNTEAFF. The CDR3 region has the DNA TGCAGTGTCCCCCGCGCACAGCTCATGAACACTGAAGCTTTCTTT.